This T cell receptor (beta chain) was observed in a study of regulatory T cells in long-lasting Graves disease. Study-wide findings and caveats: Persistent disease samples used TRBV28, TRBJ1-2 and TRBJ2-5 preferentially.

Specified time point: persistent/refractory GD, antithyroid drugs over 5 years with positive TRAb. Isolated PBMC RNA provided the starting material for the TCR library. Graves' disease diagnosis followed American Thyroid Association guidelines. The peripheral blood volume drawn was 7.5 to 9.5 milliliters, and it was collected into EDTA tubes. Germline V lookup: CDR1 MDHEN, CDR2 SYDVKM. The CDR3 sequence is 14 residues long. V was pared by 7 bases and J by 10 bases, with 17 bases between. In this sample, this clonotype turned up many times. Antigen specificity is unknown. Building the TCR beta libraries relied on iRepertoire HTBI primers, and CDR3 regions underwent Arm-PCR. Authors' analysis steps: Samples collectively showed fewer than 80 TRBV and more than 11 TRBJ segments. TCRdb used MiXCR to reprocess the multiplex PCR reads, holding one entry per CDR3 protein. These V and J calls rely on TCRdb rather than the paper's analysis. The sample has about 460,000 distinct CDR3 sequences; approximately 23% are singletons.

The sequence came from a female donor with Graves disease. Specimen: peripheral blood mononuclear cells (PBMCs), collected when the disease was refractory, from a patient treated with antithyroid drugs. The V gene is TRBV28, the J gene TRBJ1-6, with unresolved D. CDR3 nucleotides: TGTGCCAGCACATCGACGGACGGCGGATCACCCCTCCACTTT. Translating it yields CASTSTDGGSPLHF.